The 9 T cell receptor beta chains presented below share a single source sample, sequenced in a study of T cell changes during pregnancy in multiple sclerosis. Method: immunoSEQ multiplex PCR; TCRdb's copy keeps in-frame clones and lacks some. This table holds 90,000 to 120,000 clones, about 94% found once. Source: peripheral blood, taken before pregnancy. The receptor set was obtained from a female donor with multiple sclerosis, enrolled in a pregnancy study.

The gene calls are TRBV5-4 and TRBJ1-5, with TRBD1 as a possible D gene (6 bases). Germline V gives CDR1 SGHNT, CDR2 YYREEE (reference sequence). V lost 1 base, J lost 3 bases, and 20 bases lay in between. The CDR3 sequence is 18 residues long. The CDR3 loop reads CASSLNSAQGPNNQPQHF. In DNA, the CDR3 is TGTGCCAGCAGCTTGAATTCGGCCCAGGGGCCGAACAATCAGCCCCAGCATTTT.

The J gene is TRBJ2-3, the V gene TRBV19; TRBD2 matches at 8 bases. The V segment lost 3 bases and the J segment 6 bases; nucleotides outside the gene matches: 2. The germline V gene encodes CDR1 LNHDA and CDR2 SQIVND (reference sequence). The CDR3 runs 13 residues. CDR3 loop: CASSMAGGDTQYF. DNA of the CDR3: TGTGCCAGTAGTATGGCGGGGGGCGATACGCAGTATTTT.

The chain couples TRBV2 to TRBJ2-1, with TRBD2 as a possible D gene (6 bases). The V and J ends lost 4 bases and 8 bases respectively, with 15 bases between them. The germline gives CDR1 SNHLY, CDR2 FYNNEI. The CDR3 contains 14 residues. The CDR3 sequence: CASSGHGTSYEQFF. The CDR3 DNA is TGTGCCAGCAGTGGTCACGGGACTTCATATGAGCAGTTCTTC.

This clone was picked up one time. The chain is built from TRBV18 and TRBJ1-1; 8 bases map to TRBD1. The CDR3 is made up of 18 amino acids. Germline V gene lookup returns CDR1 KGHSH and CDR2 LQKENI. Germline trimming cut 3 bases from V and 2 bases from J; bases unmatched to any gene: 14. CDR3 coding DNA: TGTGCCAGCTCACCGATGAGGGCCCAGGGGGCCCTTAACACTGAAGCTTTCTTT. It codes for CASSPMRAQGALNTEAFF.

The chain couples TRBV11-2 to TRBJ2-7; 11 positions match TRBD2. The germline gives CDR1 SGHAT, CDR2 FQNNGV. V dropped 5 bases and J dropped 0; count of bases not matched to a gene: 12. CDR3 length: 18 residues. CDR3 in DNA: TGTGCCAGCAGCCCAAAGGGACTAGCGGAGCCGAGCTCCTACGAGCAGTACTTC. Protein product: CASSPKGLAEPSSYEQYF.

Written as DNA, the CDR3 is TGCGCCAGCAGCTTGGGTAGCGGGAGCCGCACCGGGGAGCTGTTTTTT. Protein sequence: CASSLGSGSRTGELFF. The rearrangement joins TRBV5-1 to TRBJ2-2; TRBD2 aligns across 9 bases. After removal of 0 bases from V and 4 bases from J, the junction contained 4 bases not matched to a gene. Germline CDR1 reads SGHRS; CDR2 reads YFSETQ. CDR3 length: 16 residues.

The chain links TRBV5-1 to TRBJ2-7; 11 bases are a match to TRBD2. Looked up from germline, CDR1 is SGHRS and CDR2 is YFSETQ. J was trimmed by 7 bases and V by 0 bases; bases with no gene match: 6. This CDR3 region has 15 residues. The CDR3 DNA sequence: TGCGCCAGCAGCTTGGTAGCGGGAGGGCCGGGTGAGCAGTACTTC. Translating it yields CASSLVAGGPGEQYF.

V usage is TRBV7-7 and J usage is TRBJ2-2; D gene uncertain. V lost 2 bases and J 0 bases, leaving 13 bases between the germline ends. The CDR3 consists of 17 residues. The germline V gene has CDR1 SSHAT and CDR2 FNYEAQ (reference sequence). CDR3 in DNA: TGTGCCAGCAGCTTAAGGCCCGTGGGCTCGAACACCGGGGAGCTGTTTTTT. Amino acid sequence: CASSLRPVGSNTGELFF.

The chain joins TRBV7-2 to TRBJ2-5; a possible D gene is TRBD2 (5 bases). V dropped 5 bases and J dropped 2 bases, with 12 bases sitting between them. This CDR3 has 14 residues. The germline gives CDR1 SGHTA, CDR2 FQGNSA. The chain's CDR3 is CASSQDRLQETQYF. The CDR3 coding sequence is TGTGCCAGCAGCCAAGACCGACTACAAGAGACCCAGTACTTC.